This passage covers 27 T cell receptor beta chains from one sample sequenced in a study of blood T cell repertoires in COVID-19. This table comes from immunoSEQ multiplex PCR, and its TCRdb copy is limited to in-frame clones, with some not included. The table includes roughly 440,000 clones, about nine tenths detected once. The specimen was peripheral blood. The receptors shown here come from a woman aged 45-65 years with COVID-19, enrolled during active disease.

This clone showed up just a few times. The chain's CDR3 is CASSPREFPGANVLTF. CDR3 nucleotides: TGTGCCAGCAGTCCCCGGGAGTTCCCTGGGGCCAACGTCCTGACTTTC. The chain has TRBV7-9 and TRBJ2-6; tentative D call: TRBD2 (6 bases). This CDR3 comprises 16 residues. Germline V CDR1 and CDR2: SEHNR, FQNEAQ (reference sequence). Trimming cost V 6 bases and J 2 bases, with 14 bases left between them.

This clone was detected only once. This chain's CDR3 is CASSFRLAGGGDTQYF. The DNA of the CDR3 is TGTGCCAGCAGCTTTCGGCTAGCGGGGGGAGGAGATACGCAGTATTTT. This chain links TRBV7-8 with TRBJ2-3, with TRBD2 matching over 11 bases. Germline-derived CDR1 and CDR2 are SGHVS and FQNEAQ. V shed 3 bases and J 5 bases; nucleotides not matched to a gene: 7. CDR3 length equals 16 residues. The whole variable domain, filled in from reference TRBV7-8 and TRBJ2-3, reads GAGVSQSPRYKVAKRGQDVALRCDPISGHVSLFWYQQALGQGPEFLTYFQNEAQLDKSGLPSDRFFAERPEGSVSTLKIQRTQQEDSAVYLCASSFRLAGGGDTQYFGPGTRLTVL.

The chain combines TRBV27 with TRBJ2-1, with D perhaps matching TRBD2 (6 bases). Germline CDR1 and CDR2: MNHEY and SMNVEV (reference sequence). V was shortened by 3 bases and J by 4 bases, with 10 bases between the two germline ends. This CDR3 comprises 14 residues. The CDR3 loop is CASSFGTSYNEQFF. The CDR3 nucleotides read TGTGCCAGCAGTTTCGGGACTTCTTACAATGAGCAGTTCTTC.

The V call is TRBV19, the J call TRBJ1-5, with D maybe TRBD1 (5 bases). The CDR3 is made up of 13 amino acids. CDR1 and CDR2 from the germline V gene are LNHDA and SQIVND (reference sequence). V was trimmed by 8 bases and J by 1 base, leaving 9 bases between them. The CDR3 bases are TGTGCCAGTTCGGGGGACAGCAATCAGCCCCAGCATTTT. Its translation is CASSGDSNQPQHF.

The V and J genes are TRBV5-5 and TRBJ1-2, with D unresolved. V lost 0 bases to trimming and J lost 7 bases, with 16 bases between them. The length of the CDR3 is 15 residues. CDR1 and CDR2 (germline): SGHKS, YYEKEE (reference sequence). The CDR3 loop is CASSLVGRPSRGYTF. The CDR3 nucleotides are TGTGCCAGCAGCTTGGTGGGCAGACCGTCTCGTGGCTACACCTTC.

The J gene is TRBJ2-3, the V gene TRBV7-3, with D perhaps matching TRBD1 (6 bases). The CDR3 is 11 amino acids. Germline V gene data show CDR1 as SGHTA and CDR2 as FQGTGA. The CDR3 protein is CAGAHTDTQYF. CDR3 bases: TGTGCGGGGGCCCACACAGATACGCAGTATTTT.

The chain recombines TRBV19 with TRBJ1-1; 7 positions agree with TRBD1. CDR3 size: 13 residues. Germline V gene sequence: CDR1 LNHDA, CDR2 SQIVND (reference sequence). V trimming: 10 bases; J trimming: 3 bases; junction bases outside the gene matches: 8. The CDR3, as DNA: TGTGCCACCCGACAGGGCGCGCACACTGAAGCTTTCTTT. Translated: CATRQGAHTEAFF. The entire variable domain, with the rest obtained from reference TRBV19 and TRBJ1-1, is as follows: DGGITQSPKYLFRKEGQNVTLSCEQNLNHDAMYWYRQDPGQGLRLIYYSQIVNDFQKGDIAEGYSVSREKKESFPLTVTSAQKNPTAFYLCATRQGAHTEAFFGQGTRLTVV.

The rearrangement joins TRBV29-1 to TRBJ1-4; D remains unclear. The germline CDR1 and CDR2 sequences are SQVTM and ANQGSEA. The V gene lost 7 bases and the J gene lost 0 bases, with 9 bases spanning the gap. The CDR3 contains 13 residues. Here the CDR3 DNA reads TGCAGCGCCCTGACTACAACTAATGAAAAACTGTTTTTT. Protein sequence: CSALTTTNEKLFF.

This clone was picked up one time. The chain employs TRBV20-1 and TRBJ2-3; 13 nucleotides match TRBD2. The CDR3 consists of 19 residues. Germline CDR1 is DFQATT and CDR2 is SNEGSKA (reference sequence). The trim removed 3 bases at V and 4 bases at J, leaving 16 bases unmatched. CDR3 region: CSASEPRTSGGYVPDTQYF. The CDR3 nucleotides read TGCAGTGCTAGTGAACCGAGGACTAGCGGGGGTTACGTTCCAGATACGCAGTATTTT.

This clone has just a few counts. The rearrangement links TRBV19 to TRBJ1-2; D is unresolved. V was cut by 2 bases and J by 4 bases, with 14 bases left in between. The CDR3 covers 15 residues. CDR1 is LNHDA and CDR2 is SQIVND in the germline V gene (reference sequence). This CDR3 is CASSILSQTVYGYTF. CDR3 DNA sequence: TGTGCCAGTAGTATACTTTCTCAAACGGTCTATGGCTACACCTTC.

The chain joins TRBV6-5 to TRBJ1-1; the D gene is possibly TRBD1 (6 bases). V gave up 5 bases and J gave up 7 bases, with 14 bases separating them. This CDR3 has 13 residues. Germline CDR1 is MNHEY and CDR2 is SVGAGI. CDR3 bases: TGTGCCAGCAGTCGGCCGACCAGGGGTGAAGCTTTCTTT. Its translation: CASSRPTRGEAFF.

This clone was picked up a small number of times. The rearrangement joins TRBV5-6 to TRBJ1-1, with D tentatively TRBD1 (6 bases). CDR3 size: 14 residues. V was cut by 5 bases and J by 0 bases, with 11 bases left in between. Germline-derived CDR1 and CDR2 are SGHDT and YYEEEE. The CDR3 loop reads CASRQGGMNTEAFF. The CDR3 DNA reads as TGTGCCAGCAGACAGGGAGGGATGAACACTGAAGCTTTCTTT. The full variable domain, rest sourced from reference TRBV5-6 and TRBJ1-1, is DAGVTQSPTHLIKTRGQQVTLRCSPKSGHDTVSWYQQALGQGPQFIFQYYEEEERQRGNFPDRFSGHQFPNYSSELNVNALLLGDSALYLCASRQGGMNTEAFFGQGTRLTVV.

The chain has TRBV28 and TRBJ2-5; TRBD2 is a possible D gene (6 bases). Looked up from germline, CDR1 is MDHEN and CDR2 is SYDVKM. V was pared by 2 bases and J by 5 bases, with 12 bases between. The CDR3 has 14 residues. The CDR3 DNA reads TGTGCCAGCAGTTTAGGAGGGCGCGCGGAGACCCAGTACTTC. Residues: CASSLGGRAETQYF.

The V and J genes are TRBV7-2 and TRBJ1-2; no clear D. Trimming stripped 1 base from V and 8 bases from J, with 11 bases between. Germline V gives CDR1 SGHTA, CDR2 FQGNSA. The CDR3 is 13 residues long. The CDR3 spells CASSLVGGSGYTF. The CDR3, as DNA: TGTGCCAGCAGCTTAGTAGGCGGGTCGGGCTACACCTTC. Full variable domain (missing parts from reference TRBV7-2 and TRBJ1-2): GAGVSQSPSNKVTEKGKDVELRCDPISGHTALYWYRQSLGQGLEFLIYFQGNSAPDKSGLPSDRFSAERTGGSVSTLTIQRTQQEDSAVYLCASSLVGGSGYTFGSGTRLTVV.

The rearrangement links TRBV7-9 to TRBJ1-1; TRBD1 agrees at 8 bases. V gave up 5 bases and J gave up 0 bases; unmatched junction bases: 5. The CDR3 totals 15 residues. Germline lookup yields CDR1 SEHNR and CDR2 FQNEAQ (reference sequence). The CDR3 protein is CASSGRTGMNTEAFF. CDR3 DNA sequence: TGTGCCAGCAGCGGGAGGACAGGGATGAACACTGAAGCTTTCTTT.

Of note for this clone: Different DNA sequences within this sample yield the same CDR3. CDR3 sequence reads: CASSLETGGNQPQHF. In DNA form, the CDR3 reads TGCGCCAGCAGCTTGGAGACAGGGGGCAATCAGCCCCAGCATTTT. The V and J genes are TRBV5-1 and TRBJ1-5; 8 bases are shared with TRBD1. The germline gives CDR1 SGHRS, CDR2 YFSETQ. V dropped 0 bases and J dropped 2; count of bases not matched to a gene: 1. This CDR3 comprises 15 residues.

The chain is built from TRBV27 and TRBJ1-1, with D possibly being TRBD1 (6 bases). The CDR3 spans 15 residues. CDR1 MNHEY and CDR2 SMNVEV come from the germline V gene (reference sequence). V was cut by 5 bases and J by 5 bases, with 18 bases left in between. The CDR3 DNA reads as TGTGCCAGCAGTCCACGACAGGAACCGGGGACTGAAGCTTTCTTT. As protein: CASSPRQEPGTEAFF.

The chain links TRBV19 to TRBJ1-6; possible D gene TRBD1, 6 bases. There are 15 residues in the CDR3. The V and J ends lost 4 bases and 5 bases respectively, with 12 bases between them. Germline loops: CDR1 LNHDA, CDR2 SQIVND (reference sequence). The CDR3 here is CASSTTDRNNSPLHF. The CDR3 nucleotides read TGTGCCAGTAGTACCACCGACAGGAATAATTCACCCCTCCACTTT.

In this sample, this clone turned up a few times. The rearrangement joins TRBV18 to TRBJ2-3; possible D gene TRBD1, 5 bases. Trimming shortened V by 0 bases and J by 2 bases, and 12 bases separated the two germline ends. The CDR3 is made up of 16 amino acids. CDR1 KGHSH and CDR2 LQKENI come from the germline V gene. CDR3 residues: CASSPPVQAYTDTQYF. CDR3 DNA sequence: TGTGCCAGCTCACCACCGGTACAGGCGTACACAGATACGCAGTATTTT.

The chain is built from TRBV5-4 and TRBJ1-2; D may be TRBD1 (6 bases). Germline CDR1 reads SGHNT; CDR2 reads YYREEE (reference sequence). Trimming removed 0 bases from V and 6 bases from J, with 18 bases in between. The CDR3 has 16 residues. The CDR3 DNA reads as TGTGCCAGCAGCTTGGAGGTTTGGACGGCAGGGGATGGCTACACCTTC. Its protein is CASSLEVWTAGDGYTF.

The chain joins TRBV5-5 to TRBJ2-7, with D perhaps TRBD1 (5 bases). The CDR3 consists of 14 residues. V was pared by 3 bases and J by 4 bases, with 14 bases between. The V gene's germline CDR1 is SGHKS and CDR2 YYEKEE (reference sequence). CDR3 coding DNA: TGTGCCAGCAGCTGGGGCCCAGGACCTTACGAGCAGTACTTC. This encodes CASSWGPGPYEQYF.

The V call is TRBV12-3 or TRBV12-4, the J call TRBJ2-1; 8 nucleotides match TRBD2. This CDR3 has 13 amino acids. Losses at the gene ends were 6 bases for V and 7 bases for J; bases not matched to a gene: 5. The CDR3 region is CASRLAGGNEQFF. CDR3 nucleotides: TGTGCCAGCAGGCTAGCGGGTGGGAATGAGCAGTTCTTC.

The chain combines TRBV6-5 with TRBJ1-2; TRBD1 matches at 9 bases. V dropped 5 bases and J dropped 7; count of bases not matched to a gene: 5. In germline, CDR1 is MNHEY, CDR2 SVGAGI. The CDR3 consists of 13 residues. CDR3: CASSTGTGSGYTF. The CDR3 DNA follows: TGTGCCAGCAGTACCGGGACAGGGAGTGGCTACACCTTC.

The rearrangement links TRBV5-1 to TRBJ1-2; the match to TRBD1 covers 7 bases. V lost 4 bases and J lost 6; bases outside the gene matches: 9. Germline V gene data show CDR1 as SGHRS and CDR2 as YFSETQ. The CDR3 has 14 amino acids. The CDR3 protein is CASSDTRGGDGYTF. CDR3 nucleotide sequence: TGCGCCAGCAGCGATACCCGAGGGGGCGATGGCTACACCTTC.

The chain carries TRBV19 and TRBJ2-1; TRBD2 aligns across 7 bases. V lost 6 bases, J lost 7 bases, and 12 bases stayed unmatched. The CDR3 loop spans 15 amino acids. Germline V lookup: CDR1 LNHDA, CDR2 SQIVND (reference sequence). CDR3 residues: CASRPLTGGRNEQFF. CDR3 nucleotides: TGTGCCAGTAGACCCCTAACGGGGGGTCGTAATGAGCAGTTCTTC.

In this sample, this clone turned up once. The chain recombines TRBV28 with TRBJ1-1; no clear D. Looked up from germline, CDR1 is MDHEN and CDR2 is SYDVKM. The CDR3 has 10 amino acids. V was clipped by 9 bases and J by 3 bases, with 5 bases between them. CDR3 protein: CASRDTEAFF. The CDR3 DNA reads as TGTGCCAGTCGGGACACTGAAGCTTTCTTT. The full variable domain, its missing parts supplied by reference TRBV28 and TRBJ1-1, is DVKVTQSSRYLVKRTGEKVFLECVQDMDHENMFWYRQDPGLGLRLIYFSYDVKMKEKGDIPEGYSVSREKKERFSLILESASTNQTSMYLCASRDTEAFFGQGTRLTVV.

This clone was detected only a few times. V usage is TRBV24-1 and J usage is TRBJ1-1; perhaps TRBD1 as D (5 bases). Trimming took off 3 bases at V and 7 bases at J, with 14 bases between the two ends. The CDR3 contains 14 residues. Germline-derived CDR1 and CDR2 are KGHDR and SFDVKD. CDR3 DNA sequence: TGTGCCACCAGTGATCACGGGGGTACAGATGAAGCTTTCTTT. It specifies CATSDHGGTDEAFF.